The present T cell receptor beta chain was sequenced within a study of prognosis after radiotherapy for stage I lung cancer. Turning to the study itself: Every lung cancer patient of the non-small cell type was deemed medically inoperable.

This clonotype was observed at least ten times. Its matching antigen is unknown. Study conclusions and caveats: Among expanded TCR clones, tumor specificity was not determined.

Two rounds of multiplex PCR amplified TCR beta CDR3 from genomic DNA. It was primers specific to each TRBV and TRBJ gene that first-round PCR used. TCRdb reprocessed the multiplex PCR reads via MiXCR and lists one record per CDR3 protein. The table lists approximately 22,000 distinct CDR3 sequences, roughly 45% of them singletons. Sequences were derived from PBMCs, sampled before or after stereotactic body radiation therapy (not recorded which). This TCR came from a donor over 45 with non-small cell lung cancer.

CDR3: CASSEGQTNEKLFF. The CDR3 coding sequence is TGTGCCAGCAGTGAAGGTCAGACTAATGAAAAACTGTTTTTT. This sequence joins TRBV2 and TRBJ1-4; D call uncertain. The CDR3 contains 14 residues. Germline V gene data show CDR1 as SNHLY and CDR2 as FYNNEI. Trimming left V 1 base short and J 2 bases short, with 5 bases between.